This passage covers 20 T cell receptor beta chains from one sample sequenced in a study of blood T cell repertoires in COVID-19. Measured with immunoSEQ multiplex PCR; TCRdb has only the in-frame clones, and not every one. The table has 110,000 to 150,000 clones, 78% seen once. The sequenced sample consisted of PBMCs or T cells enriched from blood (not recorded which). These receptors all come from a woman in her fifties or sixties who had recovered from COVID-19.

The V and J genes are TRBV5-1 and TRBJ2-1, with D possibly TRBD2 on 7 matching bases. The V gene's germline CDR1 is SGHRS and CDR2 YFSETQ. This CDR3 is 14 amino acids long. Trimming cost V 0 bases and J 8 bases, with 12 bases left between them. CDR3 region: CASSLEGEGHEQFF. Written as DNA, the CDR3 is TGCGCCAGCAGCTTGGAGGGGGAGGGGCATGAGCAGTTCTTC.

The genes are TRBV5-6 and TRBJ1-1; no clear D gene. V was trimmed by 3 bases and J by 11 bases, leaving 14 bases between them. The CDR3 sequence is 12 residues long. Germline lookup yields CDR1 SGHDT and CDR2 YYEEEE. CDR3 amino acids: CASSSPGGLAFF. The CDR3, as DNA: TGTGCCAGCAGCTCACCCGGAGGGCTGGCTTTCTTT.

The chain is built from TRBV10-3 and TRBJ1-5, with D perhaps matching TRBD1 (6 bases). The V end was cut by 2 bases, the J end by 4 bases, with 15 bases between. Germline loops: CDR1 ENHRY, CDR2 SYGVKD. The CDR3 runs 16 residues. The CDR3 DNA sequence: TGTGCCATCAGTGAGGGGACCCAGGGGCCGAATCAGCCCCAGCATTTT. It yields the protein CAISEGTQGPNQPQHF.

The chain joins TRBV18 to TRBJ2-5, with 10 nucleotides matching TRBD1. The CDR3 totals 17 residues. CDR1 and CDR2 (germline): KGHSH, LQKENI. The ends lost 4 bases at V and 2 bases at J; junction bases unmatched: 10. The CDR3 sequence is CASSLTSRDRGQETQYF. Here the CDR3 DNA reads TGTGCCAGCTCACTGACTTCCCGGGACAGGGGACAAGAGACCCAGTACTTC. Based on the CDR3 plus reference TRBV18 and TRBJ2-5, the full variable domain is NAGVMQNPRHLVRRRGQEARLRCSPMKGHSHVYWYRQLPEEGLKFMVYLQKENIIDESGMPKERFSAEFPKEGPSILRIQQVVRGDSAAYFCASSLTSRDRGQETQYFGPGTRLLVL.

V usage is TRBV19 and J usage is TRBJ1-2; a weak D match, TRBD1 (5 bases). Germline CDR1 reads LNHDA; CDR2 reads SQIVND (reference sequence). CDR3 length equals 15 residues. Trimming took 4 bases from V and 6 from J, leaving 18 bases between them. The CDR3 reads CASSTSWGGVDGYTF. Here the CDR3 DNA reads TGTGCCAGTAGTACCTCCTGGGGCGGAGTGGATGGCTACACCTTC.

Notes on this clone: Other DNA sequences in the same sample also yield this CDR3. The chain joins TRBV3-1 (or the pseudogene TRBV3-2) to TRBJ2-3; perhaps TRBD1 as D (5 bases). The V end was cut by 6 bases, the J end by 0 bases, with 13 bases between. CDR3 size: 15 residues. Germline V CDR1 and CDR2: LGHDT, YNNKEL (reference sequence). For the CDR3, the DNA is TGTGCCAGCAGTCCTACAGGTACTAGCACAGATACGCAGTATTTT. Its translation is CASSPTGTSTDTQYF.

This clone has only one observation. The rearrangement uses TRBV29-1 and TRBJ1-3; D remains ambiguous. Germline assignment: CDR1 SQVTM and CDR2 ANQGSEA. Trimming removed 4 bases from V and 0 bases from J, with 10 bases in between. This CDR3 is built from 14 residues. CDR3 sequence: CSVAVTYSGNTIYF. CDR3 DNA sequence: TGCAGCGTTGCCGTCACTTACTCTGGAAACACCATATATTTT.

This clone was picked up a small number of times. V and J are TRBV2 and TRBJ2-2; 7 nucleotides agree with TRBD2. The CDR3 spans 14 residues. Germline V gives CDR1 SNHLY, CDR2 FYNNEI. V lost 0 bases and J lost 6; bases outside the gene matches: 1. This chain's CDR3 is CASSEAGGAGELFF. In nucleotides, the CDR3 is TGTGCCAGCAGTGAAGCGGGGGGGGCCGGGGAGCTGTTTTTT.

The CDR3, as DNA: TGTGCCAGCAGTGGAGCCATACCGCGGGGGCCCCAGCATTTT. Its translation is CASSGAIPRGPQHF. The chain uses TRBV2 and TRBJ1-5; no reliable D call. V lost 4 bases, J lost 9 bases, and 16 bases lay in between. CDR1 SNHLY and CDR2 FYNNEI come from the germline V gene. The CDR3 length is 14 residues.

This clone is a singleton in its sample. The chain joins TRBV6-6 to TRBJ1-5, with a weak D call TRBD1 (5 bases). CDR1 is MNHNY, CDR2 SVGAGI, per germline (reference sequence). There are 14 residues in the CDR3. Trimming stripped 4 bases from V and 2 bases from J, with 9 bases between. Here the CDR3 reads CASSFRGGNQPQHF. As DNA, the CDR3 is TGTGCCAGCAGTTTTAGGGGTGGCAATCAGCCCCAGCATTTT.

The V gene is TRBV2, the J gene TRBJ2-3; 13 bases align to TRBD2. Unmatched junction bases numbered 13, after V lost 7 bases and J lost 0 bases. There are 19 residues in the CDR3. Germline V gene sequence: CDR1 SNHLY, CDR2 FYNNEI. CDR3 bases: TGTGCCAGCACTCCGGGACTAGCGGGGCGTAAAGAAAGCACAGATACGCAGTATTTT. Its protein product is CASTPGLAGRKESTDTQYF.

CDR3 sequence reads: CASRRTGGGNEQYF. The CDR3 nucleotides are TGTGCCAGCAGGAGGACAGGGGGCGGAAACGAGCAGTACTTC. V gene TRBV2 combines with J gene TRBJ2-7, with TRBD1 matching 11 bases. CDR3 length: 14 residues. CDR1 SNHLY and CDR2 FYNNEI come from the germline V gene. With 6 bases clipped from V and 5 bases from J, the junction kept 6 bases outside the gene matches. The full variable domain, completed using reference TRBV2 and TRBJ2-7, is EPEVTQTPSHQVTQMGQEVILRCVPISNHLYFYWYRQILGQKVEFLVSFYNNEISEKSEIFDDQFSVERPDGSNFTLKIRSTKLEDSAMYFCASRRTGGGNEQYFGPGTRLTVT.

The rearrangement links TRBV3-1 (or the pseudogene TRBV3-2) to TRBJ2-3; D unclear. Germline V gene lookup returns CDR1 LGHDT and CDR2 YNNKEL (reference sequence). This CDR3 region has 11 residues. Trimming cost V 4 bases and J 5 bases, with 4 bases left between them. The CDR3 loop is CASSLKDTQYF. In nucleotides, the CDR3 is TGTGCCAGCAGCCTAAAAGATACGCAGTATTTT.

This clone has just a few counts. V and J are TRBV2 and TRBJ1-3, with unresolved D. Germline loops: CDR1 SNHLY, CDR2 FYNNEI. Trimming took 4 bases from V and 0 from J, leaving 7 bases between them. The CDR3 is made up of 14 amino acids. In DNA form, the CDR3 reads TGTGCCAGCAGTGGAGCCAGCTCTGGAAACACCATATATTTT. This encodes CASSGASSGNTIYF. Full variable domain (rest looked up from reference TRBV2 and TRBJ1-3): EPEVTQTPSHQVTQMGQEVILRCVPISNHLYFYWYRQILGQKVEFLVSFYNNEISEKSEIFDDQFSVERPDGSNFTLKIRSTKLEDSAMYFCASSGASSGNTIYFGEGSWLTVV.

Written as DNA, the CDR3 is TGTGCCAGCATCAAATTCCGGGACACCGGCGAAGCTTTCTTT. This translates into CASIKFRDTGEAFF. The chain uses TRBV6-5 and TRBJ1-1; TRBD1 might be the D (6 bases). CDR1 MNHEY and CDR2 SVGAGI come from the germline V gene. V was trimmed by 7 bases and J by 8 bases, leaving 20 bases between them. The CDR3 length is 14 residues.

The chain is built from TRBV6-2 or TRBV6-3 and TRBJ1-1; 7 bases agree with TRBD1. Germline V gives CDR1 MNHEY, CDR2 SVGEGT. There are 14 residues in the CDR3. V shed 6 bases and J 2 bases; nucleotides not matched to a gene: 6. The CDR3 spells CASSLDRANTEAFF. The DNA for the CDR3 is TGTGCCAGCAGCCTCGACAGGGCTAACACTGAAGCTTTCTTT.

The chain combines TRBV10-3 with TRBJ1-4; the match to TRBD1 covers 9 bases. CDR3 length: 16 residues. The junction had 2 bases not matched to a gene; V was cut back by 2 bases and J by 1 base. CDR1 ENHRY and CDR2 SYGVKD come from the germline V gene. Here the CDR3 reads CAISEMDRGTNEKLFF. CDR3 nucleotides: TGTGCCATCAGTGAGATGGACAGGGGAACTAATGAAAAACTGTTTTTT.

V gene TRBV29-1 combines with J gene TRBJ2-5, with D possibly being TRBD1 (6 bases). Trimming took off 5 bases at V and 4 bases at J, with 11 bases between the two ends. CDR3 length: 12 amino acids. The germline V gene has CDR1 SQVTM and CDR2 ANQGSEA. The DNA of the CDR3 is TGCAGCGTTTATGACAGGAGAGAGACCCAGTACTTC. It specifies CSVYDRRETQYF. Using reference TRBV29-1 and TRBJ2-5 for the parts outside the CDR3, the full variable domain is SAVISQKPSRDICQRGTSLTIQCQVDSQVTMMFWYRQQPGQSLTLIATANQGSEATYESGFVIDKFPISRPNLTFSTLTVSNMSPEDSSIYLCSVYDRRETQYFGPGTRLLVL.

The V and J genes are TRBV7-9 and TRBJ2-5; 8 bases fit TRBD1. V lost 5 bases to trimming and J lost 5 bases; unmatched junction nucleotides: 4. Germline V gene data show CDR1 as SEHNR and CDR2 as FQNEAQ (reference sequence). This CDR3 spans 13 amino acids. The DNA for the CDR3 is TGTGCCAGCAGCATCCGACAGGGGGAGACCCAGTACTTC. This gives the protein CASSIRQGETQYF.

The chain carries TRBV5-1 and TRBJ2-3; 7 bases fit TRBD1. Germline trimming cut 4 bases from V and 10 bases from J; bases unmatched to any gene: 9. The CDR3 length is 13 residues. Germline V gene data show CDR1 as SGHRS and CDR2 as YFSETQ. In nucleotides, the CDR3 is TGCGCCAGCAGCCTAAGGACAGGTCAGGCGCAGTATTTT. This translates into CASSLRTGQAQYF.